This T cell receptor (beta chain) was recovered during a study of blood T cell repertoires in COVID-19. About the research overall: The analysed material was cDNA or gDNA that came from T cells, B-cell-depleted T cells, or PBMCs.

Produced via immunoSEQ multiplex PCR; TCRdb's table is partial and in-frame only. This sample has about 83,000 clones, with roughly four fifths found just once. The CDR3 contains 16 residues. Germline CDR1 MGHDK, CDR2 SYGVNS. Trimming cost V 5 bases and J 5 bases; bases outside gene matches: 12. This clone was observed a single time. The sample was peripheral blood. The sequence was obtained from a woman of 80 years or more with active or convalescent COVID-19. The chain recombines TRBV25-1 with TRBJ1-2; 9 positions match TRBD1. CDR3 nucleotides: TGTGCCAGCAGTAGCCTCGGGACAGGGAAAGAATATGGCTACACCTTC. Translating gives CASSSLGTGKEYGYTF.